This is a list of T cell receptor beta chains from one sample in a study of spatial heterogeneity in lung cancer. From the 5' RACE reads, TCRdb called clonotypes with MiXCR, one entry per CDR3 protein. Of 13,000 or so distinct CDR3 sequences in the sample, approximately 4.6% are singletons; the top ten hold almost 25%. Sample: lung tumor tissue, taken at surgery. The receptors stem from a male donor with early-stage non-small cell lung cancer. CDR3s include the opening cysteine and the closing phenylalanine or tryptophan. D genes are given only for firm matches. The size of a clone is reported for some rows only, either as once, few or many, or as a class for expanded clones.

v_gene,j_gene,d_gene,abundance,CDR3nt,CDR3aa
TRBV5-5,TRBJ1-6,-,-,TGTGCCAGCAGCTTGGTTGAAAATAATTCACCCCTCCACTTT,CASSLVENNSPLHF
TRBV6-1,TRBJ2-5,-,few,TGTGCCAGCAGTGGTCCGACGGGGTGGCAGACCCAGTACTTC,CASSGPTGWQTQYF
TRBV7-8,TRBJ1-5,TRBD1,many,TGTGCCAGCAGCTTTGAGACAGGGTGGAGCAATCAGCCCCAGCATTTT,CASSFETGWSNQPQHF
TRBV20-1,TRBJ1-5,-,many,TGCAGTGCCCCAACCGGGGGGGCCCATCAGCCCCAGCATTTT,CSAPTGGAHQPQHF
TRBV4-1,TRBJ2-2,-,many,TGCGCCAGCAGCCCTTTAGGGTTTGTGGACACCGGGGAGCTGTTTTTT,CASSPLGFVDTGELFF
TRBV7-2,TRBJ2-5,TRBD2,many,TGTGCCAGCAGCTTAGCGCTCGGGGGGGAGGAGACCCAGTACTTC,CASSLALGGEETQYF
TRBV6-2/TRBV6-3,TRBJ2-1,-,many,TGTGCCAGCAGTTACTTGGTGGACAATGAGCAGTTCTTC,CASSYLVDNEQFF
TRBV6-5,TRBJ2-7,-,many,TGTGCCAGCAGTCTGGGATCGGCCTACGAGCAGTACTTC,CASSLGSAYEQYF
TRBV6-6,TRBJ2-7,TRBD1,many,TGTGCCAGCACCCCAGGCGGGACAGGGGGCTACGAGCAGTACTTC,CASTPGGTGGYEQYF
TRBV20-1,TRBJ2-7,-,many,TGCAGTGCTAAAGACAGCCTGACCTACGAGCAGTACTTC,CSAKDSLTYEQYF
TRBV30,TRBJ2-6,-,few,TGTGCCTGGGCAAGGGACGGTGGGGCCAACGTCCTGACTTTC,CAWARDGGANVLTF
TRBV5-1,TRBJ2-3,TRBD1,many,TGCGCCAGCATGGGACAGCACACAGATACGCAGTATTTT,CASMGQHTDTQYF
TRBV19,TRBJ2-2,TRBD1,many,TGTGCCAGTAGACAACAGGGGGCCGAAGGAACCGGGGAGCTGTTTTTT,CASRQQGAEGTGELFF
TRBV20-1,TRBJ1-1,TRBD1,many,TGCAGTGCTAGGACAGGGGGCACTGAAGCTTTCTTT,CSARTGGTEAFF
TRBV6-5,TRBJ1-5,-,many,TGTGCCAGCAGTGCTAGCTGGAATCAGCCCCAGCATTTT,CASSASWNQPQHF
TRBV4-1,TRBJ2-3,-,many,TGCGCCAGCAGGGTAGCGGAGAGCACAGATACGCAGTATTTT,CASRVAESTDTQYF
TRBV12-3/TRBV12-4,TRBJ2-3,TRBD2,-,TGTGCCAGCAGTCTCGGGATAGCGGGGGGGCGGGATACGCAGTATTTT,CASSLGIAGGRDTQYF
TRBV29-1,TRBJ1-2,-,many,TGCAGCGTCCTAACCAGGGTACAGGGCTACACCTTC,CSVLTRVQGYTF
TRBV7-9,TRBJ2-1,-,many,TGTGCCAGCACCGAACACGGGGAGCAGTTCTTC,CASTEHGEQFF
TRBV5-1,TRBJ1-4,TRBD1,many,TGCGCCAGCAGCATGGGACAGGATGAAAAACTGTTTTTT,CASSMGQDEKLFF
TRBV6-6,TRBJ2-4,-,many,TGTGCCAGCAGTTCCCTCGGTCAAAACATTCAGTACTTC,CASSSLGQNIQYF
TRBV19,TRBJ1-4,-,-,TGTGCCAGTAGTCGAGGGCTGCCCAATGAAAAACTGTTTTTT,CASSRGLPNEKLFF
TRBV20-1,TRBJ2-3,-,many,TGCAGGAACGACGGCCCCCTCTCCACAGATACGCAGTATTTT,CRNDGPLSTDTQYF
TRBV28,TRBJ2-5,TRBD2,many,TGTGCCAGCAGTGTAGCGGGGCAAGAGACCCAGTACTTC,CASSVAGQETQYF
TRBV18,TRBJ2-2,TRBD1,many,TGTGCCAGCTCACCACTCCTCGGACAGGGAGCCGGGGAGCTGTTTTTT,CASSPLLGQGAGELFF
TRBV12-3/TRBV12-4,TRBJ2-7,-,many,TGTGCCAGCAGTTTCAGTCAGGGTTACGAGCAGTACTTC,CASSFSQGYEQYF
TRBV19,TRBJ1-4,-,many,TGTGCCAGTAGCGTCGGGACGGCAACTAATGAAAAACTGTTTTTT,CASSVGTATNEKLFF
TRBV4-3,TRBJ1-4,-,medium-sized,TGCGCCAGCAGCCAATACGCAACTAATGAAAAACTGTTTTTT,CASSQYATNEKLFF
TRBV4-2,TRBJ2-3,-,many,TGTGCCAGCAGCCGTATGGGGGGCACAGATACGCAGTATTTT,CASSRMGGTDTQYF
TRBV6-6,TRBJ1-5,TRBD1,many,TGTGCCAGCAGGAAAGCGACAGGGAACGGTCAGCCCCAGCATTTT,CASRKATGNGQPQHF
TRBV12-5,TRBJ1-1,-,many,TGTGCTAGTGGTTTGGATGACGATCTTGAAGCTTTCTTT,CASGLDDDLEAFF
TRBV6-1,TRBJ1-1,TRBD1,many,TGTGCCAGCAGTCCGTTACAGGGGGCATACACTGAAGCTTTCTTT,CASSPLQGAYTEAFF
TRBV13,TRBJ2-1,TRBD2,many,TGTGCCAGCAGCTTGACTAGCGGGGTTCCGAGGCAGTTCTTC,CASSLTSGVPRQFF
TRBV12-3/TRBV12-4,TRBJ1-1,-,many,TGTGCCAGCAGTTTAACGGGAGAGACTGAAGCTTTCTTT,CASSLTGETEAFF
TRBV3-1,TRBJ2-7,TRBD2,many,TGTGCCAGCAGCCCGCCGGGACTACCCTACGAGCAGTACTTC,CASSPPGLPYEQYF
TRBV9,TRBJ2-3,-,many,TGTGCCAGCAGCGTAGCAGTTAGGACAGATACGCAGTATTTT,CASSVAVRTDTQYF
TRBV9,TRBJ2-5,TRBD2,few,TGTGCCAGCAGCGTAGGGAGCGGGGGTCGGCAAGAGACCCAGTACTTC,CASSVGSGGRQETQYF
TRBV20-1,TRBJ1-5,-,many,TGCAGTGCTCCCAGGGGAGATCAGCCCCAGCATTTT,CSAPRGDQPQHF
TRBV7-9,TRBJ1-5,-,many,TGTGCCAGCAGCTTATATTCTGGTCAGCCCCAGCATTTT,CASSLYSGQPQHF
TRBV2,TRBJ1-1,-,many,TGTGCCAGCAGAAAAGAGGCGGGGAACACTGAAGCTTTCTTT,CASRKEAGNTEAFF
TRBV7-8,TRBJ1-5,-,medium-sized,TGTGCCAGCAGCGCGGCACAGGGCGCCGGGTTCAGCAATCAGCCCCAGCATTTT,CASSAAQGAGFSNQPQHF
TRBV6-2/TRBV6-3,TRBJ1-4,-,few,TGTGCCAGCAGTCAGAATAATGAAAAACTGTTTTTT,CASSQNNEKLFF